Below are 24 T cell receptor beta chains sequenced from a single sample in a study of T cell repertoires in cytomegalovirus infection. TCRdb passed the reads through MiXCR, listing each CDR3 protein once. The repertoire holds 300,000 to 400,000 distinct CDR3 sequences, with 20% to 30% as singletons. These TCRs' antigens remain unknown. Sequenced material: cultured PBMCs, taken from culture after CMV antigen stimulation. Receptors originate from a human donor in good health (CMV status not recorded). Some clones in this sample may be carry-over from other donors' samples.

V and J are TRBV29-1 and TRBJ2-7, with TRBD2 as a possible D gene (7 bases). Germline lookup yields CDR1 SQVTM and CDR2 ANQGSEA. The CDR3 sequence is 12 residues long. V was shortened by 7 bases and J by 3 bases, with 13 bases between the two germline ends. The CDR3 nucleotides read TGCAGCGGCAGGGAGGGGGTCTACGAGCAGTACTTC. It is translated as CSGREGVYEQYF.

This clonotype was recorded many times. The rearrangement links TRBV7-2 to TRBJ1-1; 9 nucleotides line up with TRBD1. The germline CDR1 and CDR2 sequences are SGHTA and FQGNSA. The CDR3 runs 14 residues. The V and J ends lost 5 bases and 6 bases, in that order; junction bases with no gene match: 7. The CDR3 nucleotides are TGTGCCAGCAGCCCTGGACAGGGGTCCGCTGAAGCTTTCTTT. The encoded protein is CASSPGQGSAEAFF.

The V gene is TRBV3-1, the J gene TRBJ1-1; D is unresolved. This CDR3 contains 14 residues. CDR1 and CDR2 from the germline V gene are LGHDT and YNNKEL (reference sequence). Trimming removed 5 bases at V and 10 bases at J, with 20 bases between. This CDR3 is CASSNTAVRAGAFF. The CDR3 DNA reads as TGTGCCAGCAGCAACACCGCTGTTAGGGCCGGAGCTTTCTTT.

CDR3 DNA sequence: TGTGCCAGCAGTGAAATACCAGGGAATGAGCAGTTCTTC. Translation gives CASSEIPGNEQFF. This chain connects TRBV2 to TRBJ2-1; perhaps TRBD1 as D (5 bases). Per germline, CDR1 SNHLY and CDR2 FYNNEI. V lost 2 bases and J 7 bases, leaving 9 bases between the germline ends. This CDR3 has 13 residues.

This clonotype was observed many times. The chain joins TRBV7-2 to TRBJ1-6; D is unresolved. Per germline, CDR1 SGHTA and CDR2 FQGNSA. Trimming took off 5 bases at V and 0 bases at J, with 11 bases between the two ends. The CDR3 runs to 16 residues. CDR3 DNA: TGTGCCAGCAGCCTACAACACAGCTCCTATAATTCACCCCTCCACTTT. This codes for CASSLQHSSYNSPLHF.

J is TRBJ1-2 and V is TRBV11-1, with 9 positions matching TRBD1. This CDR3 comprises 16 residues. V shed 5 bases and J 1 base; nucleotides not matched to a gene: 8. CDR1 is SGHAT, CDR2 FQDESV, per germline (reference sequence). CDR3 sequence (DNA): TGTGCCAGCAGCCTCACCGGGACAGGGCTTAACTATGGCTACACCTTC. Protein: CASSLTGTGLNYGYTF.

The chain couples TRBV7-2 to TRBJ1-4; possibly TRBD1 for D (5 bases). The germline V gene has CDR1 SGHTA and CDR2 FQGNSA. V lost 3 bases and J lost 4, with 12 bases in between. This CDR3 is 15 amino acids long. CDR3 amino acids: CASSFGGGINEKLFF. The DNA of the CDR3 is TGTGCCAGCAGCTTTGGTGGGGGGATTAATGAAAAACTGTTTTTT.

This clonotype was counted many times. The rearrangement joins TRBV12-3 or TRBV12-4 to TRBJ2-7; tentatively, D is TRBD1 (6 bases). Trimming took off 6 bases at V and 1 base at J, with 10 bases between the two ends. This CDR3 is built from 13 residues. The DNA for the CDR3 is TGTGCCAGCAGCGTACAGGGATCCTACGAGCAGTACGTC. This codes for CASSVQGSYEQYV.

The chain uses TRBV7-2 and TRBJ2-7; TRBD2 might be the D (5 bases). The CDR3 totals 12 residues. The V gene lost 8 bases and the J gene lost 3 bases, with 11 bases spanning the gap. Per the germline V gene, CDR1 is SGHTA and CDR2 is FQGNSA. CDR3: CASSPGSYEQYF. The CDR3, as DNA: TGTGCCAGCTCCCCGGGGAGCTACGAGCAGTACTTC.

This clonotype showed up just a few times. V usage is TRBV6-1 and J usage is TRBJ2-7; D unclear. Trimming took 7 bases from V and 2 from J, leaving 9 bases between them. The germline gives CDR1 MNHNS, CDR2 SASEGT. The CDR3 has 12 residues. CDR3 loop: CASTTETYEQYV. In DNA form, the CDR3 reads TGTGCCAGCACGACTGAGACCTACGAGCAGTACGTC.

This chain connects TRBV28 to TRBJ1-1; D is possibly TRBD1 (5 bases). The V end was cut by 3 bases, the J end by 0 bases, with 14 bases between. In germline, CDR1 is MDHEN, CDR2 SYDVKM. The CDR3 has 16 amino acids. The CDR3 spells CASSLWTGTMNTEAFF. CDR3 DNA sequence: TGTGCCAGCAGTTTGTGGACCGGGACCATGAACACTGAAGCTTTCTTT.

This clonotype came up a few times. The CDR3 spells CSALSSSDRTKQYF. The CDR3 nucleotides read TGCAGTGCGTTATCGAGCTCGGATCGAACGAAGCAGTACTTC. V and J are TRBV20-1 and TRBJ2-7; unclear D gene. V was trimmed by 6 bases and J by 8 bases, leaving 23 bases between them. Germline CDR1 DFQATT, CDR2 SNEGSKA (reference sequence). CDR3 length: 14 amino acids.

The V call is TRBV7-9, the J call TRBJ2-5, with TRBD2 as a possible D gene (5 bases). V was shortened by 0 bases and J by 5 bases, with 13 bases between the two germline ends. This CDR3 spans 15 amino acids. Germline values: CDR1 SEHNR, CDR2 FQNEAQ (reference sequence). CDR3 sequence (DNA): TGTGCCAGCAGCTTAGCACTCAAGGAGGACGAGACCCAGTACTTC. This translates into CASSLALKEDETQYF.

This clonotype appeared a few times. The genes are TRBV19 and TRBJ1-1, with TRBD1 matching 7 bases. This CDR3 is 15 amino acids long. V lost 3 bases and J lost 2; bases outside the gene matches: 6. In germline, CDR1 is LNHDA, CDR2 SQIVND (reference sequence). The CDR3 DNA reads as TGTGCCAGTAGTATCCCGGGACAGAGAAACACTGAAGCTTTCTTT. Its translation is CASSIPGQRNTEAFF. Variable domain in full (rest from reference TRBV19 and TRBJ1-1): DGGITQSPKYLFRKEGQNVTLSCEQNLNHDAMYWYRQDPGQGLRLIYYSQIVNDFQKGDIAEGYSVSREKKESFPLTVTSAQKNPTAFYLCASSIPGQRNTEAFFGQGTRLTVV.

The CDR3 sequence: CASQHGRWGVFSTDTQYF. CDR3 DNA: TGTGCCAGCCAACACGGGCGTTGGGGCGTTTTTAGCACAGATACGCAGTATTTT. This chain uses TRBV7-8 with TRBJ2-3; D is possibly TRBD1 (5 bases). The CDR3 spans 18 residues. The ends were cut back, 8 bases at V and 0 bases at J, with 24 bases in the middle. Germline lookup yields CDR1 SGHVS and CDR2 FQNEAQ. Complete variable domain (other parts from reference TRBV7-8 and TRBJ2-3): GAGVSQSPRYKVAKRGQDVALRCDPISGHVSLFWYQQALGQGPEFLTYFQNEAQLDKSGLPSDRFFAERPEGSVSTLKIQRTQQEDSAVYLCASQHGRWGVFSTDTQYFGPGTRLTVL.

This chain joins TRBV7-9 and TRBJ1-2; TRBD1 agrees at 12 bases. J lost 6 bases, V lost 3 bases, and 2 bases had no gene match. The CDR3 contains 14 residues. Germline values: CDR1 SEHNR, CDR2 FQNEAQ (reference sequence). DNA of the CDR3: TGTGCCAGCAGCTTTGGGACAGGGGGCGATGGCTACACCTTC. It codes for CASSFGTGGDGYTF.

The CDR3 spells CASDSNYGYTF. The CDR3 DNA is TGTGCCAGCGACAGTAACTATGGCTACACCTTC. This chain joins TRBV28 and TRBJ1-2; D may be TRBD1 (5 bases). The germline V gene has CDR1 MDHEN and CDR2 SYDVKM. This CDR3 spans 11 amino acids. Trimming cost V 8 bases and J 1 base, with 5 bases left between them.

This chain links TRBV19 with TRBJ1-2; TRBD1 might be the D (5 bases). The germline CDR1 and CDR2 sequences are LNHDA and SQIVND (reference sequence). This CDR3 spans 14 amino acids. The V and J ends lost 3 bases and 2 bases respectively, with 10 bases between them. CDR3 region: CASSMAGRNYGYTF. The DNA of the CDR3 is TGTGCCAGTAGTATGGCAGGGAGGAACTATGGCTACACCTTC.

The chain employs TRBV30 and TRBJ1-5; D remains unclear. V was clipped by 5 bases and J by 2 bases, with 13 bases between them. Germline CDR1 and CDR2: GTSNPN and SVGIG (reference sequence). The CDR3 spans 14 residues. This CDR3 reads CAWARAPGNQPQHF. The CDR3 DNA reads as TGTGCCTGGGCCCGGGCCCCGGGCAATCAGCCCCAGCATTTT.

The V and J genes are TRBV20-1 and TRBJ2-5; maybe TRBD1 (6 bases). CDR1 DFQATT and CDR2 SNEGSKA come from the germline V gene (reference sequence). V was clipped by 0 bases and J by 3 bases, with 8 bases between them. This CDR3 has 13 residues. In DNA, the CDR3 is TGCAGTGCTAGAGATACAGGGAAAGAGACCCAGTACTTC. Translation gives CSARDTGKETQYF.

This clonotype showed up just a few times. V gene TRBV4-1 combines with J gene TRBJ2-1; D ambiguous. The CDR3 runs to 13 residues. Germline V gene sequence: CDR1 MGHRA, CDR2 YSYEKL. V was trimmed by 4 bases and J by 7 bases, leaving 11 bases between them. The CDR3 region is CASSPVQANEQFF. Written as DNA, the CDR3 is TGCGCCAGCAGCCCAGTTCAGGCTAATGAGCAGTTCTTC.

This chain connects TRBV19 to TRBJ2-7; D ambiguous. The V gene lost 1 base and the J gene lost 3 bases, with 10 bases spanning the gap. This CDR3 spans 14 amino acids. Per the germline V gene, CDR1 is LNHDA and CDR2 is SQIVND (reference sequence). CDR3 DNA: TGTGCCAGTAGTATAGGGTTAGCAGTCTACGAGCAGTACTTC. This sequence encodes CASSIGLAVYEQYF. The full variable domain, rest sourced from reference TRBV19 and TRBJ2-7, is DGGITQSPKYLFRKEGQNVTLSCEQNLNHDAMYWYRQDPGQGLRLIYYSQIVNDFQKGDIAEGYSVSREKKESFPLTVTSAQKNPTAFYLCASSIGLAVYEQYFGPGTRLTVT.

This clonotype has only a few counts. This chain joins TRBV20-1 and TRBJ2-2; TRBD2 agrees at 7 bases. Germline V gene lookup returns CDR1 DFQATT and CDR2 SNEGSKA (reference sequence). V was pared by 4 bases and J by 5 bases, with 4 bases of the junction left unmatched. The length of the CDR3 is 13 residues. The CDR3 region has the DNA TGCAGTGCTAACAGGCGGGAGACCGGGGAGCTGTTTTTT. Translating gives CSANRRETGELFF.

The gene calls are TRBV12-3 or TRBV12-4 and TRBJ2-1; 9 bases map to TRBD2. The CDR3 consists of 14 residues. V gave up 7 bases and J gave up 6 bases; unmatched junction bases: 7. The CDR3 spells CASTVGLASNEQFF. The CDR3 DNA follows: TGTGCCAGCACCGTAGGACTAGCGAGCAATGAGCAGTTCTTC.